The present entry profiles one T cell receptor (beta chain) with its context. Trimming removed 6 bases from V and 7 bases from J, with 16 bases in between. There are 13 residues in the CDR3. Germline assignment: CDR1 SGHDT and CDR2 YYEEEE. Seattle participants joined during active infection and were tracked over time. This sample stems from a study of blood T cell repertoires in COVID-19. Study background: Material from acute and convalescent COVID-19 was sourced from the United States, Italy and Spain. Nucleic acid was either cDNA or gDNA, and it came from T cells, B-cell-depleted T cells, or PBMCs.

Original processing methods: From reference gene primer amplification, estimates of nucleated cell counts were derived. TCRdb's copy holds only in-frame clones and misses some; the assay was immunoSEQ multiplex PCR. V and J calls and clone size come straight from that table; D and trimming were deduced from the DNA. The sample shows 350,000 or so clones, more than 70% of them seen only once. This chain links TRBV5-6 with TRBJ1-2; a weak D match, TRBD1 (6 bases). Input material: peripheral blood. This TCR came from a woman aged 60-70 years with COVID-19, enrolled during active disease. CDR3: CASTQPGVGGYTF. CDR3 coding DNA: TGTGCCAGCACCCAGCCAGGGGTAGGTGGCTACACCTTC.